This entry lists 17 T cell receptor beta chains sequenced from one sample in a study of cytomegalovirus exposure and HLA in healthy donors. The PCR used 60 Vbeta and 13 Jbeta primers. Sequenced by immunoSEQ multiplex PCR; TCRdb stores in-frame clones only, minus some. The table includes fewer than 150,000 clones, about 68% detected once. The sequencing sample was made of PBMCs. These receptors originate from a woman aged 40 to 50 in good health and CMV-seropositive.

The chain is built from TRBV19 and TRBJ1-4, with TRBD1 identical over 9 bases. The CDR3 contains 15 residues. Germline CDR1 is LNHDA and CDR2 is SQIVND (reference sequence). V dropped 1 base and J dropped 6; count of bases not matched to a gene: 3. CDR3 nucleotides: TGTGCCAGTAGTATAGTTAGGACAGGGGATGAAAAACTGTTTTTT. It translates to CASSIVRTGDEKLFF.

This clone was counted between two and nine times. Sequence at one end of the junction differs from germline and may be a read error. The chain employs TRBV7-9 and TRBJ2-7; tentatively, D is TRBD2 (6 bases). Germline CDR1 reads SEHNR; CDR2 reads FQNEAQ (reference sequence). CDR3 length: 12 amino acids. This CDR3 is CSSSAGPRGQYF. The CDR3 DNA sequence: TGTTCCAGCAGCGCGGGACCTAGGGGGCAGTACTTC.

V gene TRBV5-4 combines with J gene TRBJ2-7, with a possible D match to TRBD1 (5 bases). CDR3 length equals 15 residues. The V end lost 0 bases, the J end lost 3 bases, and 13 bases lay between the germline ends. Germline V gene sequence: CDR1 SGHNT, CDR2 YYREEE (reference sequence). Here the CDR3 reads CASSLAGLPGYEQYF. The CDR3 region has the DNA TGTGCCAGCAGCTTGGCAGGGCTTCCTGGCTACGAGCAGTACTTC.

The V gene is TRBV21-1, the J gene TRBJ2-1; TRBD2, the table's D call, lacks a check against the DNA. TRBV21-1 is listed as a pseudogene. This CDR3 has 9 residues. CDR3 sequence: CASSKSRFF. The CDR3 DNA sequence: TGTGCCAGCAGCAAAAGCCGATTCTTC.

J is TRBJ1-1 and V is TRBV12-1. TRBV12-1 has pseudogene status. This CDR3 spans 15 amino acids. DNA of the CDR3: TGTGCCAGCAGTCCGGGCTCCGGTGGGAGCACTGAAGCTTTCTTT. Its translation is CASSPGSGGSTEAFF.

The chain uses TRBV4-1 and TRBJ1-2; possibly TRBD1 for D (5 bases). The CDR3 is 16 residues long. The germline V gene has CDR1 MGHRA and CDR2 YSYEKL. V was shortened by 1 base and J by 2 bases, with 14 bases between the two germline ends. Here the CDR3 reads CASSQVITGENYGYTF. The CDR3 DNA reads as TGCGCCAGCAGCCAAGTGATCACAGGAGAGAACTATGGCTACACCTTC.

CDR3 residues: CASTPRQGNYQPQHF. DNA for the CDR3: TGTGCCAGCACGCCCCGACAGGGGAATTATCAGCCCCAGCATTTT. The rearrangement uses TRBV2 and TRBJ1-5, with TRBD1 matching 8 bases. V was clipped by 7 bases and J by 5 bases; unmatched bases: 10. The CDR3 covers 15 residues. Germline lookup yields CDR1 SNHLY and CDR2 FYNNEI.

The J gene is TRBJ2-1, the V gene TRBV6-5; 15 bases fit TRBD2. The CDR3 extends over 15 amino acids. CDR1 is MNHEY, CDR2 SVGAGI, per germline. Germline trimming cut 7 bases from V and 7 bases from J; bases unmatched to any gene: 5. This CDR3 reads CASTSGTSGRNEQFF. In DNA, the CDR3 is TGTGCCAGCACTAGCGGGACTAGCGGGAGGAATGAGCAGTTCTTC.

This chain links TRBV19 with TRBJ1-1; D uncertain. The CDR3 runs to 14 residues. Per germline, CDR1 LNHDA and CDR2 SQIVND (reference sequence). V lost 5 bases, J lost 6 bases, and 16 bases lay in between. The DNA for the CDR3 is TGTGCCAGTAGTGGGAGGATGTTGTCCGCTGAAGCTTTCTTT. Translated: CASSGRMLSAEAFF.

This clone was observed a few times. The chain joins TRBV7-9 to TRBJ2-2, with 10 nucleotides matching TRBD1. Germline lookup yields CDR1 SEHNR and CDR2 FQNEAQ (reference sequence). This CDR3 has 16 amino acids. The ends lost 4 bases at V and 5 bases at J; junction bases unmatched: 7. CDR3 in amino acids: CASSSNRDRGTGELFF. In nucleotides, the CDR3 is TGTGCCAGCAGCTCGAACCGGGACAGGGGAACCGGGGAGCTGTTTTTT.

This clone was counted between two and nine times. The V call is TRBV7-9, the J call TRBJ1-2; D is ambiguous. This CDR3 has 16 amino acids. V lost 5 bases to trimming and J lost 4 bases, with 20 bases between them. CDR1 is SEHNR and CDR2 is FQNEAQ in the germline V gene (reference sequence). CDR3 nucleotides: TGTGCCAGCAGCACCATAAACAGTCTCCACCCCTATGGCTACACCTTC. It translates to CASSTINSLHPYGYTF.

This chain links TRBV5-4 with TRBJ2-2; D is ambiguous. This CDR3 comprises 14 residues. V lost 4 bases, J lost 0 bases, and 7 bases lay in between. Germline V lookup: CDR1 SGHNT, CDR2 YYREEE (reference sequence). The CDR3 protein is CASSPLSNTGELFF. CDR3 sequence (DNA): TGTGCCAGCAGCCCCCTTTCGAACACCGGGGAGCTGTTTTTT.

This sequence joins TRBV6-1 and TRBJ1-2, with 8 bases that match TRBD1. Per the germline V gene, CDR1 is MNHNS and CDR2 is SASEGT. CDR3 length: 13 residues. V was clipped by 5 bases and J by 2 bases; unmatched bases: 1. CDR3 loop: CASSRDRNYGYTF. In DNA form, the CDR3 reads TGTGCCAGCAGTCGGGACAGGAACTATGGCTACACCTTC.

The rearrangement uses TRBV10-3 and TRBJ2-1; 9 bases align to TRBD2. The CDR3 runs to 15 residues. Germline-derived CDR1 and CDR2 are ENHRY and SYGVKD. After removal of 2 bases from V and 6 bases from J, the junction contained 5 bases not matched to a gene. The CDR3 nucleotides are TGTGCCATCAGTGAGGCTAGCGGGGTGGTCAATGAGCAGTTCTTC. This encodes CAISEASGVVNEQFF.

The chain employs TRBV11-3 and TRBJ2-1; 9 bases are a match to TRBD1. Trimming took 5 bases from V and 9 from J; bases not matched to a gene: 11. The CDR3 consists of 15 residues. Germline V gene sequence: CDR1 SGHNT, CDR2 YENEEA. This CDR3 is CASSRPGQGIGEQFF. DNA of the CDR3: TGTGCCAGCAGCCGTCCGGGACAGGGTATCGGTGAGCAGTTCTTC.

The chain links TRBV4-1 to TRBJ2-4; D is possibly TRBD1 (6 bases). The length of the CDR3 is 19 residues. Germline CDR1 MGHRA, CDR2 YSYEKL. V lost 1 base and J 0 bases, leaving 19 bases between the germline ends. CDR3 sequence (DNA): TGCGCCAGCAGCCAAGGACCGTTCGGAAGGGACATAGCCAAAAACATTCAGTACTTC. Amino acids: CASSQGPFGRDIAKNIQYF.

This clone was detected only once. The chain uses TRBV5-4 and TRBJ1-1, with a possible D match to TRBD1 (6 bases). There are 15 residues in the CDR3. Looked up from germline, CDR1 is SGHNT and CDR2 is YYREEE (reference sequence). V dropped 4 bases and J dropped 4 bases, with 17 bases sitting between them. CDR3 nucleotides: TGTGCCAGCAGCCCCAACAGGGCCCAGGGCACTGAAGCTTTCTTT. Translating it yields CASSPNRAQGTEAFF. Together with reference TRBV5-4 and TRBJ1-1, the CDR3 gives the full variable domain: ETGVTQSPTHLIKTRGQQVTLRCSSQSGHNTVSWYQQALGQGPQFIFQYYREEENGRGNFPPRFSGLQFPNYSSELNVNALELDDSALYLCASSPNRAQGTEAFFGQGTRLTVV.